The present T cell receptor beta chain was sequenced within a study of cytomegalovirus exposure and HLA in healthy donors. The wider study: A prior analysis found about 120 million unique TCR beta sequences from about 179 million T cells. Findings of the study overall: An observed cluster of highly shared sequence variants was recorded as a likely sequencing artifact. Clonal expansion, a later analysis showed, was greater in HLA-associated TCR beta chains than in equally common others. Productive rates of about 87% or about 30% were seen for most TCR beta V segments in an earlier analysis.

There are 13 residues in the CDR3. Germline V gene lookup returns CDR1 MNHNS and CDR2 SASEGT. Regarding this clone: Its antigen is currently unknown.

PCR was performed using 60 Vbeta and 13 Jbeta primers. Some clones are missing from TCRdb's copy, which holds only in-frame ones; the method was immunoSEQ multiplex PCR. The top ten hold roughly 2.1% of the sample, which has 90,000 to 120,000 clones, approximately 76% seen once. The J gene is TRBJ2-5, the V gene TRBV6-1; 7 nucleotides agree with TRBD1. The DNA end is a closer match to TRBJ2-7, so the J assignment may be wrong. The sequencing sample was made of PBMCs. This sequence originates from a man aged 18 to 29 in good health and CMV-seronegative. The CDR3 region has the DNA TGTGCCAGCAGTGCGGGACAGAACTACGAGCAGTACTTC. It codes for CASSAGQNYEQYF.